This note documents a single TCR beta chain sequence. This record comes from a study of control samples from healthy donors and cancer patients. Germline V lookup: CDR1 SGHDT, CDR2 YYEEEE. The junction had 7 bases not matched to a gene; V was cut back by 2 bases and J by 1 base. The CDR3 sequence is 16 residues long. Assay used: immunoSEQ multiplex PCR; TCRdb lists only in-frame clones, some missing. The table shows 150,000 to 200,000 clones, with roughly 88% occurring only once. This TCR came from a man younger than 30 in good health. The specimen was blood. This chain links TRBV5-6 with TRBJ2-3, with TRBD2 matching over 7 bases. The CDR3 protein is CASSFPRGEGTDTQYF. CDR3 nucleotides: TGTGCCAGCAGCTTCCCTCGGGGGGAGGGCACAGATACGCAGTATTTT.